The clone carrying this T cell receptor (beta chain) showed up just once. The data originate from a study of blood T cell repertoires in COVID-19. Background on the study: Both acute and convalescent COVID-19 samples were obtained from the United States, Italy and Spain.

CDR1 is SGHTA, CDR2 FQGNSA, per germline. The ends lost 5 bases at V and 7 bases at J; junction bases unmatched: 9. The CDR3 length is 15 residues. Produced via immunoSEQ multiplex PCR; TCRdb's table is partial and in-frame only. Among 200,000 to 250,000 clones listed, about 88% were seen once. The clonotype was recovered from a woman aged 60-75 years with acute or convalescent COVID-19. The specimen was peripheral blood. The gene calls are TRBV7-2 and TRBJ2-4, with 9 positions matching TRBD2. The CDR3 DNA is TGTGCCAGCAGCCCCGATAGCGGGAGTAGGAACATTCAGTACTTC. Translated, it gives CASSPDSGSRNIQYF.